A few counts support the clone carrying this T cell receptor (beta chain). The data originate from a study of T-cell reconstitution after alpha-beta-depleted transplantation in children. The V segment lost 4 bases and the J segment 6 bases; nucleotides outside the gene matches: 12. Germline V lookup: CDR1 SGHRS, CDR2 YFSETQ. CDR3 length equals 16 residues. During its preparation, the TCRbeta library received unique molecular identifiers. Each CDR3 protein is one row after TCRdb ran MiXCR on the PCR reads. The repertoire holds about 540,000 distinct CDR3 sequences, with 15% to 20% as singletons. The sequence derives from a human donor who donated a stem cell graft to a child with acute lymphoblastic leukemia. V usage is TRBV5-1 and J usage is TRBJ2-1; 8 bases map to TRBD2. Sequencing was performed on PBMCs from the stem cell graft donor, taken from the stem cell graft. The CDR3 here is CASSPNTGGLGNEQFF. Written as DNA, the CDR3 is TGCGCCAGCAGCCCCAATACGGGGGGACTAGGCAATGAGCAGTTCTTC. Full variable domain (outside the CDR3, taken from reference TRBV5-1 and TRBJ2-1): KAGVTQTPRYLIKTRGQQVTLSCSPISGHRSVSWYQQTPGQGLQFLFEYFSETQRNKGNFPGRFSGRQFSNSRSEMNVSTLELGDSALYLCASSPNTGGLGNEQFFGPGTRLTVL.